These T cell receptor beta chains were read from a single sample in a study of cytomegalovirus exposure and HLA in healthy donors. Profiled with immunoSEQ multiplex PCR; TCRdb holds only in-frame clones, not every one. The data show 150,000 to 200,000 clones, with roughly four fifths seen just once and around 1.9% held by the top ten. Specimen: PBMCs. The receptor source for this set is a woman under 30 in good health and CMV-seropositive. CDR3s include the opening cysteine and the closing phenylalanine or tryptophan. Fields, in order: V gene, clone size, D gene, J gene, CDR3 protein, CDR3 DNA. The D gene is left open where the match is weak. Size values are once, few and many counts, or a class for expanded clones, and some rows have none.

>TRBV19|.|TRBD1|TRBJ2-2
CASGPWTGLDGELFF
TGTGCCAGTGGCCCGTGGACAGGTTTGGACGGGGAGCTGTTTTTT
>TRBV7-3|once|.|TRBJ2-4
CASSLGGGQNSQYF
TGTGCCAGCAGCTTAGGGGGCGGCCAAAACAGTCAGTACTTC
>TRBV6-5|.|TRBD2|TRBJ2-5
CASSQTSGGAETQYF
TGTGCCAGCAGTCAGACTAGCGGGGGGGCGGAGACCCAGTACTTC
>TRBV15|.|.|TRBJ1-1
CATSVSTEYTEAFF
TGTGCCACCAGCGTATCCACCGAGTACACTGAAGCTTTCTTT
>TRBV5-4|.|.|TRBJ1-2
CASSSNRDGYTF
TGTGCCAGCAGCTCGAACAGGGATGGCTACACCTTC
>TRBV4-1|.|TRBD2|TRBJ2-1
CASSQAPLAVSYNEQFF
TGCGCCAGCAGCCAGGCACCCCTAGCGGTCTCCTACAATGAGCAGTTCTTC
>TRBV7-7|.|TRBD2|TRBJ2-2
CASSSSGVNTGELFF
TGTGCTAGCAGCTCTAGCGGGGTAAACACCGGGGAGCTGTTTTTT
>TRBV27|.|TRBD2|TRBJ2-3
CASGFGGGPGDDTQYF
TGTGCCAGCGGGTTCGGGGGGGGGCCTGGAGACGATACGCAGTATTTT
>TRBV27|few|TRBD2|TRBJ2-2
CASSLSGGPNTGELFF
TGTGCCAGCAGTTTGTCGGGGGGACCGAACACCGGGGAGCTGTTTTTT
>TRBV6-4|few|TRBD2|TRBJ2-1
CASSVESGGAAEQFF
TGTGCCAGCAGTGTAGAGAGCGGGGGGGCCGCTGAGCAGTTCTTC
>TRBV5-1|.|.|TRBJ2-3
CASSPDGFTQYF
TGCGCCAGCAGCCCCGACGGGTTTACGCAGTATTTT
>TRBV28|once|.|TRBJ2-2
CASSLLPRGRTGELFF
TGTGCCAGCAGTTTATTGCCGAGAGGAAGGACCGGGGAGCTGTTTTTT
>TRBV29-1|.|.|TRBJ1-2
CSVEARNYGYTF
TGCAGCGTTGAAGCCAGAAACTATGGCTACACCTTC
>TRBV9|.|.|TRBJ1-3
CASSVGQVDSGNTIYF
TGTGCCAGCAGCGTGGGTCAGGTAGACTCTGGAAACACCATATATTTT
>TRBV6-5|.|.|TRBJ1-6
CASSTSYNSPLHF
TGTGCCAGCAGCACTTCCTATAATTCACCCCTCCACTTT
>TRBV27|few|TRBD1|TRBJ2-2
CASSQRQGRTGELFF
TGTGCCAGCAGCCAAAGACAGGGTAGGACCGGGGAGCTGTTTTTT
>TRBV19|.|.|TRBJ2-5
CACSQFTQETQYF
TGTGCCTGCTCGCAGTTTACCCAAGAGACCCAGTACTTC
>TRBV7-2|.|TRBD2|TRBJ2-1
CASNGLAVYNEQFF
TGTGCCAGCAACGGACTAGCGGTATACAATGAGCAGTTCTTC
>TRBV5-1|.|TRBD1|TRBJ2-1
CASSLGQGANEQFF
TGCGCCAGCAGCCTGGGACAGGGGGCCAATGAGCAGTTCTTC
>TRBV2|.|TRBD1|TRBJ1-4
CASSGTGEDEKLFF
TGTGCCAGCAGTGGTACAGGGGAGGATGAAAAACTGTTTTTT
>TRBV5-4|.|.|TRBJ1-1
CASSSSQFRVSEAFF
TGTGCCAGCAGCTCGTCCCAATTCCGGGTTTCCGAAGCTTTCTTT
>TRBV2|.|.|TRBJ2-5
CASIPLPPRREETQYF
TGTGCCAGCATTCCCCTCCCCCCCCGGCGGGAAGAGACCCAGTACTTC
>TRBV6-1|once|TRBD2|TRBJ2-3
CASGSSGDTDTQYF
TGTGCCAGCGGGTCTAGCGGGGACACAGATACGCAGTATTTT
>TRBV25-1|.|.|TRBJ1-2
CASSEIGQGYGYTF
TGTGCCAGCAGTGAAATCGGGCAGGGGTATGGCTACACCTTC
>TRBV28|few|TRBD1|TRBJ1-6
CASSVRGANSPLHF
TGTGCCAGCAGTGTCAGGGGGGCAAATTCACCCCTCCACTTT
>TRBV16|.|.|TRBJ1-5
CASSQSQGGRQPQHF
TGTGCCAGCAGCCAATCGCAGGGAGGGCGTCAGCCCCAGCATTTT
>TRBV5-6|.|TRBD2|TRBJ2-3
CASSRAGRGVNTQYF
TGTGCCAGCAGCCGAGCCGGGAGGGGAGTTAATACGCAGTATTTT
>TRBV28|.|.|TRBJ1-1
CASSFDPTSGSLNTEAFF
TGTGCCAGCAGTTTCGACCCTACATCCGGGAGCCTGAACACTGAAGCTTTCTTT
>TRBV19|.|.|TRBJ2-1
CASSPGTLTWEQFF
TGTGCCAGTAGTCCCGGGACACTCACTTGGGAGCAGTTCTTC
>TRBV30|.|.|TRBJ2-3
CAWSEGPDTQYF
TGTGCCTGGAGTGAGGGGCCAGATACGCAGTATTTT
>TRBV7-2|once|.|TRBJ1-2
CASSLARGPIYGYTF
TGTGCCAGCAGCTTAGCGCGGGGCCCTATCTATGGCTACACCTTC
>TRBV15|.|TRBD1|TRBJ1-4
CATSRDRANEKLFF
TGTGCCACCAGCAGGGACAGGGCTAATGAAAAACTGTTTTTT
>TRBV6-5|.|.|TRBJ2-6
CASSLGHSGANVLTF
TGTGCCAGCAGTTTGGGACACTCTGGGGCCAACGTCCTGACTTTC
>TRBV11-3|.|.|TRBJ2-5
CASSPPKGGAETQYF
TGTGCCAGCAGCCCCCCGAAGGGAGGAGCGGAGACCCAGTACTTC